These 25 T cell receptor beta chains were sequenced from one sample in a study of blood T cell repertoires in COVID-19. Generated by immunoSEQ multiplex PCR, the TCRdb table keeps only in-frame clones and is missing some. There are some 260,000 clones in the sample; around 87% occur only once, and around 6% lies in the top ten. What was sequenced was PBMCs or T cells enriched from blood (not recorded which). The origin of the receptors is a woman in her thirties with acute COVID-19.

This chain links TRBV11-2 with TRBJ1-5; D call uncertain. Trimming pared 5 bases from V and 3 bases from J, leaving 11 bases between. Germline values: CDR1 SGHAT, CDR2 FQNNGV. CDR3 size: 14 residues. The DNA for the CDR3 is TGTGCCAGCAGCCACCTCGGGAACAATCAGCCCCAGCATTTT. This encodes CASSHLGNNQPQHF.

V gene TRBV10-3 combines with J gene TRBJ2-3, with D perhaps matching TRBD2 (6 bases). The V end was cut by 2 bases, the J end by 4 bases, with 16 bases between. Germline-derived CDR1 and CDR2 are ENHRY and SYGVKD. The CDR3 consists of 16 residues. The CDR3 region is CAISELLRGVSDTQYF. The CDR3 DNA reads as TGTGCCATCAGTGAGCTTTTGCGGGGAGTGTCAGATACGCAGTATTTT.

CDR3 bases: TGTGCCAGCAGCCAAGACAGAAACACTGAAGCTTTCTTT. Translation gives CASSQDRNTEAFF. The gene calls are TRBV11-2 and TRBJ1-1, with D possibly being TRBD1 (5 bases). The V and J ends lost 5 bases and 2 bases respectively, with 9 bases between them. CDR3 length equals 13 residues. Per the germline V gene, CDR1 is SGHAT and CDR2 is FQNNGV.

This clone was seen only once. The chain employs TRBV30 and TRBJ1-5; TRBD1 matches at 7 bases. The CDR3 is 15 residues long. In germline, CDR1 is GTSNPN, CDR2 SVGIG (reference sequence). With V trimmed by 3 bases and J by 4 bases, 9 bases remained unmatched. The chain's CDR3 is CAWRVQTGSNQPQHF. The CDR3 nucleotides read TGTGCCTGGAGAGTACAGACAGGGTCTAATCAGCCCCAGCATTTT.

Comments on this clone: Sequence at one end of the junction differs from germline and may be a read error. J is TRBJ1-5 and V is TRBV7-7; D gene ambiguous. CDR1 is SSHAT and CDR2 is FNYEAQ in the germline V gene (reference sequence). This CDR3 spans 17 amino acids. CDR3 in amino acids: CASSLVRVRWSNQPQHF. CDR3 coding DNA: TGTGCTAGCAGCCTAGTGAGGGTCAGGTGGAGCAATCAGCCCCAGCATTTT.

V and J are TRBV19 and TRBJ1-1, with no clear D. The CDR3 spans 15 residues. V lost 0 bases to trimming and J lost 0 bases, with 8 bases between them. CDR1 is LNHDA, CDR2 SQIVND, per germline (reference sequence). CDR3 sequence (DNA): TGTGCCAGTAGTATAGATCAGAAGATGAACACTGAAGCTTTCTTT. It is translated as CASSIDQKMNTEAFF.

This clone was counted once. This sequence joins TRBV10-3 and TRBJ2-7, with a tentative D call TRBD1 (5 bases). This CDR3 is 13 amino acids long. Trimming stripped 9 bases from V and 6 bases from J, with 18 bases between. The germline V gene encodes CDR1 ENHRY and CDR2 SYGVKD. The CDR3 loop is CAMGPRGLVEQYF. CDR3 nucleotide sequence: TGTGCCATGGGGCCTAGGGGCCTCGTCGAGCAGTACTTC.

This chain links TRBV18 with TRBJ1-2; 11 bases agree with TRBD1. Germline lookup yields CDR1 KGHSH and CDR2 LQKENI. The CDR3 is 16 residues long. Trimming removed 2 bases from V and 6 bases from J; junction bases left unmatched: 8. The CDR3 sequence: CASSPKGQGATDGYTF. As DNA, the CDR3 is TGTGCCAGCTCACCAAAAGGACAGGGGGCGACGGATGGCTACACCTTC. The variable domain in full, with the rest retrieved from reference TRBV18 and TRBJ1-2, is NAGVMQNPRHLVRRRGQEARLRCSPMKGHSHVYWYRQLPEEGLKFMVYLQKENIIDESGMPKERFSAEFPKEGPSILRIQQVVRGDSAAYFCASSPKGQGATDGYTFGSGTRLTVV.

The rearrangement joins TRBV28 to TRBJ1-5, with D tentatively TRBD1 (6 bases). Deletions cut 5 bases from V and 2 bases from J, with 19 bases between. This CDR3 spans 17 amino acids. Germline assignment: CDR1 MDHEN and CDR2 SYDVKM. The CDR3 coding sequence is TGTGCCAGCAGTATCCCTTTCGAACAGGGAGGCAATCAGCCCCAGCATTTT. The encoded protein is CASSIPFEQGGNQPQHF.

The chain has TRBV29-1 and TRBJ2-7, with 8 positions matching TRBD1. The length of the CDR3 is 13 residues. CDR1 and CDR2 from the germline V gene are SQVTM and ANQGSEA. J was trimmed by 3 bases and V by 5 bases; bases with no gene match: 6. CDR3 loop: CSVIWTGIYEQYF. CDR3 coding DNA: TGCAGCGTTATCTGGACAGGGATCTACGAGCAGTACTTC.

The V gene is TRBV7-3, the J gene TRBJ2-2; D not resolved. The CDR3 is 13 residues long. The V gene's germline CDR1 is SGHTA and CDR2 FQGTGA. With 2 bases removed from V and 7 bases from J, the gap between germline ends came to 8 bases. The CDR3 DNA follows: TGTGCCAGCAGCTTACAACCCGGCGGGGAGCTGTTTTTT. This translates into CASSLQPGGELFF.

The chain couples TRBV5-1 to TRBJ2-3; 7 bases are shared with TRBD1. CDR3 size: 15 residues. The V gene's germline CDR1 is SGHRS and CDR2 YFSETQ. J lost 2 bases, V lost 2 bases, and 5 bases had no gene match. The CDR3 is CASSLTGVHTDTQYF. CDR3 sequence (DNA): TGCGCCAGCAGCTTAACAGGGGTTCACACAGATACGCAGTATTTT. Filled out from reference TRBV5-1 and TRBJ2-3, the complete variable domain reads KAGVTQTPRYLIKTRGQQVTLSCSPISGHRSVSWYQQTPGQGLQFLFEYFSETQRNKGNFPGRFSGRQFSNSRSEMNVSTLELGDSALYLCASSLTGVHTDTQYFGPGTRLTVL.

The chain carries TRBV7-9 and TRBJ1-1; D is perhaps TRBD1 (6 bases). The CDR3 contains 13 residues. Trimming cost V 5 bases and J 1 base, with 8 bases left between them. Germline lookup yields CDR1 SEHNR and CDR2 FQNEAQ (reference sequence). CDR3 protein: CASSKQGNTEAFF. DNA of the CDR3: TGTGCCAGCAGCAAACAGGGGAACACTGAAGCTTTCTTT.

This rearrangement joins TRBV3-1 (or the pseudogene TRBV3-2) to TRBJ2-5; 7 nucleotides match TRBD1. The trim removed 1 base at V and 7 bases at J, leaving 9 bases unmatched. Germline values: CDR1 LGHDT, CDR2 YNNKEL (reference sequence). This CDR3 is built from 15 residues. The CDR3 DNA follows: TGTGCCAGCAGCCAAGCCGACAGGGCTTGGGGGACCCAGTACTTC. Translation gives CASSQADRAWGTQYF.

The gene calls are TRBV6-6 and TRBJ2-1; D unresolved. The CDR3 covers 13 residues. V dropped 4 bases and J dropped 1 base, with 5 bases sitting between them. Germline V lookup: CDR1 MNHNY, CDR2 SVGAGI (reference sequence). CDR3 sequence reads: CASSSGSYNEQFF. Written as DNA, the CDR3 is TGTGCCAGCAGTTCCGGGTCCTACAATGAGCAGTTCTTC.

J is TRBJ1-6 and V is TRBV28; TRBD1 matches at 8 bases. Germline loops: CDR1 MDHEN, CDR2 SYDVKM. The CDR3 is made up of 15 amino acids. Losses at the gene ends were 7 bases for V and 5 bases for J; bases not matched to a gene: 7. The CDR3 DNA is TGTGCCAGCAAACCGGGACAGGAGAATAATTCACCCCTCCACTTT. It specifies CASKPGQENNSPLHF.

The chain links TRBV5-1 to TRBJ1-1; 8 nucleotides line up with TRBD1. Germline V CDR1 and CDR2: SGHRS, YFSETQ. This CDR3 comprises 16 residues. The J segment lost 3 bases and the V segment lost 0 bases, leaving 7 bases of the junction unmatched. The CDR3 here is CASSLGDRGGDTEAFF. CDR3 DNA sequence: TGCGCCAGCAGCTTGGGAGACAGGGGTGGGGACACTGAAGCTTTCTTT.

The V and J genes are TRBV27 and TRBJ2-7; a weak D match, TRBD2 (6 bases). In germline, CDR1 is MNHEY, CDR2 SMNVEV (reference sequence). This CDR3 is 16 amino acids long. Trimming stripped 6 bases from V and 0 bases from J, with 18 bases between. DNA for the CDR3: TGTGCCAGCAGCCGACTTGGGGGGACGAACTCCTACGAGCAGTACTTC. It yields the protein CASSRLGGTNSYEQYF.

In nucleotides, the CDR3 is TGTGCCAGCAGCGCCAACGGGAGAGGGAACAATGAGCAGTTCTTC. Residues: CASSANGRGNNEQFF. The chain employs TRBV9 and TRBJ2-1; possible D gene TRBD2, 6 bases. This CDR3 comprises 15 residues. Germline CDR1 reads SGDLS; CDR2 reads YYNGEE. The ends were cut back, 3 bases at V and 5 bases at J, with 15 bases in the middle.

For the CDR3, the DNA is TGTGCCAGCAGCTCCGACAGGGTACAGCCCCAGCATTTT. Protein: CASSSDRVQPQHF. The chain recombines TRBV7-9 with TRBJ1-5; 7 positions agree with TRBD1. The trim removed 4 bases at V and 7 bases at J, leaving 4 bases unmatched. Germline V gives CDR1 SEHNR, CDR2 FQNEAQ (reference sequence). This CDR3 comprises 13 residues. The full variable domain, with the rest looked up from reference TRBV7-9 and TRBJ1-5, is DTGVSQNPRHKITKRGQNVTFRCDPISEHNRLYWYRQTLGQGPEFLTYFQNEAQLEKSRLLSDRFSAERPKGSFSTLEIQRTEQGDSAMYLCASSSDRVQPQHFGDGTRLSIL.

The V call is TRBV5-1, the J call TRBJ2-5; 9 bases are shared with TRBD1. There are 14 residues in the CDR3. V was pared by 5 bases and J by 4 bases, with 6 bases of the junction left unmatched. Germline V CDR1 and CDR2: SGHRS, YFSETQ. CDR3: CASRTGTGRETQYF. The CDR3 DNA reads TGCGCCAGCAGAACCGGGACAGGGAGAGAGACCCAGTACTTC. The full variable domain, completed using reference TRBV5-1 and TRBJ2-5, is KAGVTQTPRYLIKTRGQQVTLSCSPISGHRSVSWYQQTPGQGLQFLFEYFSETQRNKGNFPGRFSGRQFSNSRSEMNVSTLELGDSALYLCASRTGTGRETQYFGPGTRLLVL.

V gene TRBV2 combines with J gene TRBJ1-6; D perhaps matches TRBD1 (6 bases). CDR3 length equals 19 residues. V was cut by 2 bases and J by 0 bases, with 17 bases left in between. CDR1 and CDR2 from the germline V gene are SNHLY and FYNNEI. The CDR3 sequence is CASSELRGGGSSYNSPLHF. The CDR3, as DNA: TGTGCCAGCAGTGAACTCCGAGGGGGAGGGAGCTCCTATAATTCACCCCTCCACTTT.

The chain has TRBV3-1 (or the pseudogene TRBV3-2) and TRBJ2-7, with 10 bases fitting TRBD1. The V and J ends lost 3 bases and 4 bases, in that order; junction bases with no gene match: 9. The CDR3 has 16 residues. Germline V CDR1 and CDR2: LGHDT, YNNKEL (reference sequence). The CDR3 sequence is CASSHYRRQGAYEQYF. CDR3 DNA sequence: TGTGCCAGCAGCCATTACCGCCGACAGGGGGCTTACGAGCAGTACTTC.

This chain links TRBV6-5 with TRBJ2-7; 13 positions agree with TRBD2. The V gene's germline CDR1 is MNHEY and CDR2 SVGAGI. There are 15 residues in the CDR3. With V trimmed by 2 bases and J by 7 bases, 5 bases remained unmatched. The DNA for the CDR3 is TGTGCCAGCAGTTACCCGGGACTAGCGGGATGGGAGCAGTACTTC. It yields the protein CASSYPGLAGWEQYF.

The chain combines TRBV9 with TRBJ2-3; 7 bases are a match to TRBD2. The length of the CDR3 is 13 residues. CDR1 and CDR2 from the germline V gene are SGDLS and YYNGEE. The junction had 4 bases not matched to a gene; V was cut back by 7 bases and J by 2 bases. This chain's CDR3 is CASGGVNTDTQYF. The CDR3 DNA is TGTGCCAGCGGGGGGGTAAACACAGATACGCAGTATTTT. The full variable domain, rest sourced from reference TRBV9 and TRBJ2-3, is DSGVTQTPKHLITATGQRVTLRCSPRSGDLSVYWYQQSLDQGLQFLIQYYNGEERAKGNILERFSAQQFPDLHSELNLSSLELGDSALYFCASGGVNTDTQYFGPGTRLTVL.